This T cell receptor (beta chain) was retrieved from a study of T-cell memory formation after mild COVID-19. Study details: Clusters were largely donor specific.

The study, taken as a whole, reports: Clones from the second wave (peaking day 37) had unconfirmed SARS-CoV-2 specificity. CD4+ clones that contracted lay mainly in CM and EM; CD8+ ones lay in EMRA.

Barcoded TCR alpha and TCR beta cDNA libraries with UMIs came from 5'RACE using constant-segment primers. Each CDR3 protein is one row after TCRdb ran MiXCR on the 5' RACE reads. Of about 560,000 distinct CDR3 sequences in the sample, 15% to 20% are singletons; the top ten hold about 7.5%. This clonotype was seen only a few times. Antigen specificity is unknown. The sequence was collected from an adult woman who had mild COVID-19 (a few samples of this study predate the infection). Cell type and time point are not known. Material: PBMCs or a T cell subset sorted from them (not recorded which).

CDR3 sequence: CASSFRGMNEQFF. In DNA form, the CDR3 reads TGTGCCAGCAGCTTCCGGGGCATGAATGAGCAGTTCTTC. This rearrangement joins TRBV7-3 to TRBJ2-1; D could derive from TRBD1 or TRBD2 (5 bases each). The germline V and J ends were trimmed by 3 bases and 7 bases, with 10 bases remaining between them. CDR3 length: 13 residues. Germline loops: CDR1 SGHTA, CDR2 FQGTGA.